What follows are 19 T cell receptor beta chains derived from one specimen sequenced in a study of cytomegalovirus exposure and HLA in healthy donors. The PCR employed 60 Vbeta primers together with 13 Jbeta primers. This table comes from immunoSEQ multiplex PCR, and its TCRdb copy is limited to in-frame clones, with some not included. The sample lists approximately 210,000 clones; about 90% were seen once. The sequenced sample consisted of PBMCs. Receptors originate from a man aged 25 to 40 in good health and CMV-seronegative.

The V call is TRBV7-9, the J call TRBJ2-2; 8 bases fit TRBD2. The germline V gene has CDR1 SEHNR and CDR2 FQNEAQ (reference sequence). The CDR3 contains 16 residues. Trimming cost V 5 bases and J 5 bases; bases outside gene matches: 10. CDR3 in amino acids: CASSPEGLVSTGELFF. The CDR3, as DNA: TGTGCCAGCAGCCCCGAGGGACTAGTGAGTACCGGGGAGCTGTTTTTT.

This chain joins TRBV6-5 and TRBJ2-2; unclear D gene. This CDR3 has 11 amino acids. Per germline, CDR1 MNHEY and CDR2 SVGAGI. Trimming took 8 bases from V and 7 from J, leaving 8 bases between them. CDR3 amino acids: CASQFDGELFF. In DNA, the CDR3 is TGTGCCAGCCAGTTTGACGGGGAGCTGTTTTTT.

On this clone: At one of its ends the junction is not consistent with the germline gene, which may arise from a read error. V usage is TRBV10-3 and J usage is TRBJ2-3; 7 nucleotides agree with TRBD1. The V gene's germline CDR1 is ENHRY and CDR2 SYGVKD. The CDR3 sequence is 15 residues long. The CDR3 DNA sequence: TGTGCCATCAGTGAGCCCGAATGGGGGACAGACACGCAGTATTTT. Its protein product is CAISEPEWGTDTQYF.

This clone was seen just once. This rearrangement joins TRBV5-6 to TRBJ2-7; TRBD2 might be the D (7 bases). Germline CDR1 is SGHDT and CDR2 is YYEEEE. The V and J ends lost 0 bases and 3 bases respectively, with 13 bases between them. This CDR3 comprises 15 residues. Here the CDR3 DNA reads TGTGCCAGCAGCTTGGTTAACGGGGGGCTCTACGAGCAGTACTTC. Its protein is CASSLVNGGLYEQYF.

The chain links TRBV29-1 to TRBJ2-1; TRBD1 is a possible D gene (5 bases). Trimming removed 3 bases at V and 6 bases at J, with 15 bases between. This CDR3 contains 14 residues. The germline CDR1 and CDR2 sequences are SQVTM and ANQGSEA. The CDR3 loop reads CSVDIQGLFNEQFF. CDR3 sequence (DNA): TGCAGCGTTGATATTCAGGGCTTGTTCAATGAGCAGTTCTTC.

The V call is TRBV9, the J call TRBJ2-3; weak D call: TRBD2 (5 bases). CDR3 length: 13 amino acids. Trimming took 0 bases from V and 7 from J, leaving 9 bases between them. CDR1 and CDR2 from the germline V gene are SGDLS and YYNGEE. The CDR3 sequence: CASSVVGSHTQYF. The CDR3 bases are TGTGCCAGCAGCGTAGTTGGGAGCCATACGCAGTATTTT. Combining the CDR3 with reference TRBV9 and TRBJ2-3 gives the whole variable domain DSGVTQTPKHLITATGQRVTLRCSPRSGDLSVYWYQQSLDQGLQFLIQYYNGEERAKGNILERFSAQQFPDLHSELNLSSLELGDSALYFCASSVVGSHTQYFGPGTRLTVL.

This clone was seen just once. The V gene is TRBV5-6, the J gene TRBJ2-1; the D is unclear. Germline V gene data show CDR1 as SGHDT and CDR2 as YYEEEE. This CDR3 spans 11 amino acids. V dropped 5 bases and J dropped 8 bases, with 8 bases sitting between them. The CDR3 DNA reads TGTGCCAGCAGTCAAGCCTATGAGCAGTTCTTC. This codes for CASSQAYEQFF. The full variable domain, its missing parts supplied by reference TRBV5-6 and TRBJ2-1, is DAGVTQSPTHLIKTRGQQVTLRCSPKSGHDTVSWYQQALGQGPQFIFQYYEEEERQRGNFPDRFSGHQFPNYSSELNVNALLLGDSALYLCASSQAYEQFFGPGTRLTVL.

The chain recombines TRBV19 with TRBJ1-5, with no clear D. The CDR3 is made up of 15 amino acids. The V end was cut by 3 bases, the J end by 0 bases, with 9 bases between. Germline CDR1 and CDR2: LNHDA and SQIVND (reference sequence). DNA of the CDR3: TGTGCCAGTAGTATCAGCGAGTATAGCAATCAGCCCCAGCATTTT. Translated, it gives CASSISEYSNQPQHF.

The chain employs TRBV7-9 and TRBJ1-2; weak D call: TRBD1 (5 bases). Germline CDR1 reads SEHNR; CDR2 reads FQNEAQ (reference sequence). V lost 5 bases to trimming and J lost 7 bases, with 17 bases between them. The CDR3 loop spans 14 amino acids. The CDR3 sequence: CASSVGTRESGYTF. The CDR3 nucleotides read TGTGCCAGCAGCGTCGGGACCCGGGAGAGTGGCTACACCTTC.

The CDR3 here is CASSSGTSGGKPPNTGELFF. CDR3 coding DNA: TGTGCCAGCAGCTCAGGGACTAGCGGGGGTAAACCTCCGAACACCGGGGAGCTGTTTTTT. This sequence joins TRBV5-4 and TRBJ2-2, with 14 nucleotides matching TRBD2. V was clipped by 3 bases and J by 0 bases; unmatched bases: 10. The CDR3 sequence is 20 residues long. The germline CDR1 and CDR2 sequences are SGHNT and YYREEE (reference sequence). Using reference TRBV5-4 and TRBJ2-2 for the parts outside the CDR3, the full variable domain is ETGVTQSPTHLIKTRGQQVTLRCSSQSGHNTVSWYQQALGQGPQFIFQYYREEENGRGNFPPRFSGLQFPNYSSELNVNALELDDSALYLCASSSGTSGGKPPNTGELFFGEGSRLTVL.

The J gene is TRBJ2-1, the V gene TRBV5-4; 7 bases map to TRBD2. Trimming at V came to 2 bases and at J to 6 bases, leaving 5 bases not matched to a gene. The CDR3 totals 14 residues. In germline, CDR1 is SGHNT, CDR2 YYREEE (reference sequence). The DNA of the CDR3 is TGTGCCAGCAGCTTTGCGGGAGTATTCAATGAGCAGTTCTTC. Protein sequence: CASSFAGVFNEQFF.

For this clone: One end of the junction does not line up with germline, which may come from a read error. The chain carries TRBV10-3 and TRBJ2-6; 9 bases are a match to TRBD1. The CDR3 length is 17 residues. Germline V gene lookup returns CDR1 ENHRY and CDR2 SYGVKD. As DNA, the CDR3 is TGTGCCATCAGCCGGGGACAGGGCGACTCTGGGGCCAACGGCCTGACTTTC. It translates to CAISRGQGDSGANGLTF.

The genes are TRBV7-9 and TRBJ1-1, with TRBD1 as a possible D gene (5 bases). The CDR3 covers 11 residues. V lost 2 bases and J lost 9, with 7 bases in between. Germline V gene data show CDR1 as SEHNR and CDR2 as FQNEAQ (reference sequence). The CDR3 region is CASSLRGKAFF. The CDR3 nucleotides read TGTGCCAGCAGCTTACGGGGGAAAGCTTTCTTT.

The V and J genes are TRBV6-5 and TRBJ1-1; unclear D gene. This CDR3 contains 16 residues. Trimming removed 0 bases from V and 1 base from J, with 12 bases in between. Germline V lookup: CDR1 MNHEY, CDR2 SVGAGI. Here the CDR3 DNA reads TGTGCCAGCAGTTACTCGGTCGGCGGAGGGAACACTGAAGCTTTCTTT. It specifies CASSYSVGGGNTEAFF.

The chain is built from TRBV2 and TRBJ2-7; D is possibly TRBD2 (5 bases). Trimming took off 4 bases at V and 2 bases at J, with 15 bases between the two ends. The germline gives CDR1 SNHLY, CDR2 FYNNEI. The CDR3 runs 15 residues. The CDR3 region has the DNA TGTGCCAGCAGTGGGGAGAAAACCAAAACCTACGAGCAGTACTTC. This codes for CASSGEKTKTYEQYF.

This sequence joins TRBV25-1 and TRBJ2-1; 11 nucleotides agree with TRBD1. The CDR3 contains 15 residues. Germline trimming cut 3 bases from V and 8 bases from J; bases unmatched to any gene: 6. Per germline, CDR1 MGHDK and CDR2 SYGVNS. CDR3 DNA: TGTGCCAGCAGTGATCCGGGACAGGGGGTCGATGAGCAGTTCTTC. Translation: CASSDPGQGVDEQFF.

The chain combines TRBV7-6 with TRBJ2-7, with 10 bases lining up with TRBD2. Germline-derived CDR1 and CDR2 are SGHVS and FNYEAQ. The CDR3 runs 19 residues. Unmatched junction bases numbered 14, after V lost 1 base and J lost 2 bases. CDR3 sequence (DNA): TGTGCCAGCAGCTTAGGGTCGTTCAGCGGGAGGGGGGGGACCTACGAGCAGTACTTC. It codes for CASSLGSFSGRGGTYEQYF.

V and J are TRBV18 and TRBJ2-7; a possible D gene is TRBD2 (5 bases). The CDR3 covers 13 residues. In germline, CDR1 is KGHSH, CDR2 LQKENI. Trimming removed 5 bases at V and 2 bases at J, with 10 bases between. CDR3 DNA sequence: TGTGCCAGCTCAAAGGACGGGACCTACGAGCAGTACTTC. Amino acid sequence: CASSKDGTYEQYF.

CDR3 DNA: TGTGCCAGCAGCCCCCGTGGGACTAGCGGCGTTAGCTCCTACAATGAGCAGTTCTTC. It is translated as CASSPRGTSGVSSYNEQFF. The chain combines TRBV9 with TRBJ2-1; 11 bases agree with TRBD2. The germline V gene has CDR1 SGDLS and CDR2 YYNGEE. With 4 bases clipped from V and 0 bases from J, the junction kept 12 bases outside the gene matches. The CDR3 loop spans 19 amino acids.